This T cell receptor beta chain was found in a study of T cell responses to AZD1222 COVID-19 vaccine. Sequenced by immunoSEQ multiplex PCR; TCRdb stores in-frame clones only, minus some. The sample has nearly 110,000 clones, approximately 90% seen once. After removal of 1 base from V and 4 bases from J, the junction contained 4 bases not matched to a gene. The CDR3 contains 16 residues. The V gene's germline CDR1 is MGHRA and CDR2 YSYEKL. The sequences come from peripheral blood, collected 28 days after the second AZD1222 dose. The receptor was isolated from an adult who received the AZD1222 COVID-19 vaccine. J is TRBJ2-2 and V is TRBV4-1, with 9 bases aligning to TRBD2. The CDR3 region is CASSQGRGGSTGELFF. CDR3 nucleotide sequence: TGCGCCAGCAGCCAAGGGCGGGGGGGCAGCACCGGGGAGCTGTTTTTT.